The entry below gives a single T cell receptor beta chain sequence along with its context. Its antigen is not yet known. No clone much larger than this one lies a single base away; base qualities are absent. This sample is drawn from a study of T cells in tumors after PD-1 blockade (dated by TCRdb to between 2019 and 2020). Notes on the research overall: Prior checkpoint blockade, systemic immunosuppressant use, and recent radiotherapy or other anti-cancer therapy within 4 weeks were grounds for patient exclusion. Peripheral blood samples averaged about 110,000 TCR templates (range roughly 21,000-270,000) and roughly 34,000 unique clonotypes. Pembrolizumab 200 mg every 3 weeks or cemiplimab 350 mg every 2 weeks was administered to patients. While on anti-PD-1 treatment, some of the patients also continued taking daily vismodegib 150 mg. To compare clonotypes in blood versus tumor, bulk TCR sequencing was run on around ten peripheral blood samples drawn from about five patients. RECIST version 1.1 was used to assess clinical response. The study performed paired single-cell RNA and TCR sequencing on site-matched tumors from BCC or SCC patients before and after anti-PD-1 therapy.

Sequences MNHEY (CDR1) and SVGAGI (CDR2) are obtained from the germline V gene. Counted from cysteine to phenylalanine, this CDR3 has 14 amino acids. Solely the CDR3 DNA is kept, with 42 bases framed from the first base. Deep TCRbeta sequencing was performed with the immunoSEQ platform. Per the authors' processing: For further analysis, only productive rearrangements were exported from the immunoSEQ Analyzer. T cell phenotypes were assigned to bulk TCRbeta clonotypes by matching the clonotypes to single-cell RNA+TCR-seq clones that had the same TCRbeta sequence. Clone enrichment in tumor was computed as tumor frequency divided by PBMC frequency from bulk TCR sequencing. GLIPH was used to group TCRs into specificity groups, clusters of distinct TCRs likely recognizing common antigens via shared CDR3 motifs. The clones in this table, taken by TCRdb from immuneACCESS, are in-frame only. Not every clone is retained; where verified, under half of the shortfall comes from an unresolved V gene, and the cause of the rest is unknown. V, J and clone size are taken as reported in that table, and D and trimming were inferred from the DNA itself. The sample profile shows more than 20,000 clones; 78% of them were found once. Of the sample, 26% is held by the ten largest clones.

Interpreted using the paper, the time point label stands for: before anti-PD-1 therapy. Genomic DNA extracted from tumor biopsies or peripheral blood was used for bulk TCRbeta sequencing, with input ranging from 616 ng to 6,004 ng. Every patient was a poor candidate for surgical resection and had histologically proven advanced or metastatic basal or squamous cell carcinoma. Of the approximately twelve patients making up the basal cell carcinoma cohort, 8 underwent bulk tumor TCR sequencing. The full study reports these points: The source of novel T cell clones was not identified, and lymphoid organs or rare unexpanded clones within the tumor or the tumor periphery could be included among the possible sources. Roughly 43% of tumor TCR clonotypes were found in blood, and some novel exhausted tumor clones appeared in pre-treatment blood, suggesting peripheral recruitment.

This TCR came from a human donor with basal cell carcinoma. The rearrangement combines TRBV6-5 with TRBJ2-5; 11 of the junction bases match TRBD1. The DNA end is a closer match to TRBJ2-7, so the J assignment may be wrong. Specimen: PBMCs, collected before anti-PD-1 treatment. Here the CDR3 is given as CASTRTGGAYEQYF. The nucleotides read TGTGCCAGCACCCGGACAGGGGGCGCCTACGAGCAGTACTTC.